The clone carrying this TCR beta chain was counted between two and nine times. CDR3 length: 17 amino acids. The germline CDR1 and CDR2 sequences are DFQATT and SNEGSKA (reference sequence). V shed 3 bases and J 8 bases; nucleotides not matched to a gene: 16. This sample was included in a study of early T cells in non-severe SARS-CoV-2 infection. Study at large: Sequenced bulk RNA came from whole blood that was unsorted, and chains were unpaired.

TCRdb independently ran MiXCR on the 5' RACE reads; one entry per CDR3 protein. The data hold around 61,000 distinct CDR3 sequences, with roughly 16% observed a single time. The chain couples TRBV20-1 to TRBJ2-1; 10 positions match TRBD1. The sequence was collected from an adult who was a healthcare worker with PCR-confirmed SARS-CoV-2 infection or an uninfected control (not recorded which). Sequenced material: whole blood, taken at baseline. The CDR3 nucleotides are TGCAGTGCTAGGAGAGCCCCCGGGACAGGGGATTCCGATGAGCAGTTCTTC. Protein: CSARRAPGTGDSDEQFF.